A single TCR beta chain is shown here with its context. This clone was seen only once. What antigen it recognizes has not been identified. Qualities for individual bases were not recorded, and no much larger clone is one base off. Each clonotype received, on average, 10x coverage in deep resolution sequencing performed on a MiSeq, where the target depth lay between 1 in 1 million and 1 in 200,000 T cells. TCR beta libraries were generated with the immunoSEQ hsTCRB Kit. As for the authors' bioinformatics: Data were analyzed with ImmunoSEQ Data Assistant and ImmunoSEQ Analyzer, with V, D and J genes assigned per IMGT definitions. Clonality was computed as one minus normalized Shannon entropy of productive rearrangement frequencies, ranging from 0 to 1. Public clonotype analysis was restricted to overrepresented clonotypes comprising at least 0.05% of each patient's repertoire. Repertoires from about a dozen age-matched healthy donors in immuneACCESS were used as clonality controls. The source is immuneACCESS, and TCRdb retained only in-frame sequences with V and J called. Part of the clones is not carried over; for the studies checked, unresolved V genes explain less than half of this, and the remainder is unexplained. V and J calls and clone size are those listed in that table; D and trimming were worked out from the DNA. In this sample the table shows 150,000 to 200,000 clones, nearly 90% of which occur a single time. Of the sample, around 2.7% falls within the top ten clones.

From the germline V gene (reference sequence), CDR1 is SEHNR and CDR2 is FQNEAQ. Trimming leaves V shorter by 4 bases and J shorter by 2 bases, with the junction holding 4 bases beyond the gene matches. Measured from the cysteine to the phenylalanine, the CDR3 is 15 residues long. Only CDR3 DNA is held: 45 bases, read in frame from base 1. The data belong to a study of cytotoxic CD8 clonotypes in ibrutinib-treated CLL (dated by TCRdb to the early 2020s). About the full investigation: The cohort had over ten relapsed/refractory and around 16 treatment-naive patients; some 17 were IGHV unmutated. Responses were partial in some 24 patients and complete in 2; after median around 72 months follow-up, around 14 stayed in remission and approximately twelve progressed. The response samples were drawn at a median of roughly eleven months into treatment, with a range of about 6 to 40 months. Samples averaged approximately 250,000 productive templates and more than 85,000 productive rearrangements. Longitudinal samples were available for about 30% of the 86 trial participants. Cryopreserved peripheral blood mononuclear cells were obtained before treatment, at response, and at either sustained remission or disease progression. Every sample from remission and from progressive disease was obtained while the patients were still on ibrutinib.

The time point label, read with the paper, signifies: progressive disease on ibrutinib. For TCR beta library preparation, roughly 2 micrograms of genomic DNA were extracted from the cryopreserved PBMCs. Longitudinal blood samples from CLL patients receiving ibrutinib monotherapy were subjected to high-throughput TCR beta sequencing. Patients were enrolled in a phase 2 open-label single-center ibrutinib monotherapy trial. What the authors observed across the whole study: Clonality increased at ibrutinib response, stayed stable in sustained remission, and fell back toward baseline at progression. At baseline, clonality was higher than in age-matched healthy donors and showed a strong correlation with circulating CD8+ T-cell counts. Public clonotypes were rare and either shrank or stayed stable during treatment, and the rise in clonality at ibrutinib response reflected expansion of private clonotypes. Sampling times were not matched between sustained-remission and progressing patients, and lymph node repertoires were not studied.

The chain is assembled from TRBV7-9 and TRBJ2-3; TRBD2 fits 9 bases in the junction. This sequence originates from a human donor with chronic lymphocytic leukemia. The specimen comprised PBMCs, sampled at disease progression, from a patient treated with ibrutinib. Here is the DNA: TGTGCCAGCAGCTCTAGCGGGGACGTCACAGATACGCAGTATTTT. This sequence encodes CASSSSGDVTDTQYF.